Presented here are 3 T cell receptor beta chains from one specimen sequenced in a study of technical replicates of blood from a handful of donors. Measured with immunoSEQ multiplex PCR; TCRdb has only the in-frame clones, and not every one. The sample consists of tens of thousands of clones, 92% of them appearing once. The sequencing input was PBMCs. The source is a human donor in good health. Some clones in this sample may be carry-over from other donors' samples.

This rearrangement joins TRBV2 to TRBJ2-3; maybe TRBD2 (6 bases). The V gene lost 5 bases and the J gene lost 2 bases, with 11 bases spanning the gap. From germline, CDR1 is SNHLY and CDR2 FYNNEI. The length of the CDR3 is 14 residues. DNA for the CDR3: TGTGCCAGCAGTATTAGCGGATACACAGATACGCAGTATTTT. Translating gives CASSISGYTDTQYF. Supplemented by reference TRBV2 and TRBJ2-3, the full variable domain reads EPEVTQTPSHQVTQMGQEVILRCVPISNHLYFYWYRQILGQKVEFLVSFYNNEISEKSEIFDDQFSVERPDGSNFTLKIRSTKLEDSAMYFCASSISGYTDTQYFGPGTRLTVL.

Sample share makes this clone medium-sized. Written as DNA, the CDR3 is TGTGCCAGCAGTTTTACCGGGACAGTGAACACTGAAGCTTTCTTT. Amino acid sequence: CASSFTGTVNTEAFF. The chain carries TRBV6-5 and TRBJ1-1, with 7 bases lining up with TRBD1. This CDR3 is built from 15 residues. V shed 4 bases, J shed 0 bases, and the junction held 5 bases outside the gene matches. In germline, CDR1 is MNHEY, CDR2 SVGAGI.

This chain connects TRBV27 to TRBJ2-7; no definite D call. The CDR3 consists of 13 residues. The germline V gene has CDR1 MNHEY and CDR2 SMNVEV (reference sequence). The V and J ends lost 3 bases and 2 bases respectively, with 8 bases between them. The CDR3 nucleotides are TGTGCCAGCAGTTTGACTCTCACCTACGAGCAGTACTTC. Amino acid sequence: CASSLTLTYEQYF.